The 30 T cell receptor beta chains below all came from one sample that was sequenced in a study of T-cell memory formation after mild COVID-19 (dated by TCRdb to 2020 to 2022). Libraries were made using 5' RACE. Sequencing was carried out with an Illumina NovaSeq 6000. Using fastp at Q25 and MiXCR, TCRdb reprocessed the public reads and kept productive beta chains. Each CDR3 protein gets just one entry, which takes the most common genes and DNA from the rows behind it. For this sample the table gives 350,000 to 500,000 distinct CDR3 sequences, of which about 20% were detected only once. Of the sample, roughly 21% is held by the ten largest clones. Input material: PBMCs or a T cell subset sorted from them (not recorded which). Receptors originate from a man aged 18 to 35 who had mild COVID-19 (a few samples of this study predate the infection). The sample titles of this study are shuffled in the database, so cell type and time point are left out; the donor was told from shared clones.

In its sample, this clonotype was seen a few times. The gene calls are TRBV2 and TRBJ2-2, with D maybe TRBD1 (6 bases). This CDR3 is built from 13 residues. Germline CDR1 and CDR2: SNHLY and FYNNEI. V gave up 6 bases and J gave up 7 bases, with 12 bases separating them. CDR3 in DNA: TGTGCCAGCAGCACAGGGTGGGGCGGGGAGCTGTTTTTT. It codes for CASSTGWGGELFF.

The sample holds one count of this clonotype. This chain uses TRBV4-3 with TRBJ2-3, with D perhaps matching TRBD2 (5 bases). With 4 bases removed from V and 0 bases from J, the gap between germline ends came to 11 bases. The CDR3 covers 15 residues. Germline lookup yields CDR1 LGHNA and CDR2 YSLEER. The CDR3 sequence: CASSPFEGSTDTQYF. The CDR3 nucleotides are TGCGCCAGCAGCCCATTCGAGGGTAGCACAGATACGCAGTATTTT.

This clonotype was picked up a small number of times. This chain links TRBV4-1 with TRBJ2-4; 8 bases align to TRBD2. This CDR3 has 17 amino acids. From germline, CDR1 is MGHRA and CDR2 YSYEKL. The trim removed 0 bases at V and 0 bases at J, leaving 4 bases unmatched. The chain's CDR3 is CASSQDRGGRAKNIQYF. The CDR3, as DNA: TGCGCCAGCAGCCAAGATCGCGGGGGGCGAGCCAAAAACATTCAGTACTTC.

V and J are TRBV4-1 and TRBJ1-6, with D unresolved. The ends were cut back, 1 base at V and 7 bases at J, with 8 bases in the middle. The CDR3 extends over 14 amino acids. The germline CDR1 and CDR2 sequences are MGHRA and YSYEKL. The DNA for the CDR3 is TGCGCCAGCAGCCAAGTGGCGGAGAATTCACCCCTCCACTTT. This gives the protein CASSQVAENSPLHF.

V is TRBV6-6 and J is TRBJ2-3; D is ambiguous. Trimming left V 0 bases short and J 2 bases short, with 15 bases between. The CDR3 consists of 17 residues. CDR1 MNHNY and CDR2 SVGAGI come from the germline V gene (reference sequence). In DNA form, the CDR3 reads TGTGCCAGCAGTTACTCTAAACAGCAACCACACACAGATACGCAGTATTTT. Translated: CASSYSKQQPHTDTQYF.

J is TRBJ2-5 and V is TRBV7-2; D gene unclear. The germline V and J ends were trimmed by 5 bases and 1 base, with 11 bases remaining between them. The CDR3 loop spans 14 amino acids. Germline V gene data show CDR1 as SGHTA and CDR2 as FQGNSA. The CDR3 spells CASSAQCIQETQYF. The CDR3 nucleotides read TGTGCCAGCAGCGCTCAGTGCATCCAAGAGACCCAGTACTTC.

The V gene is TRBV12-3 or TRBV12-4, the J gene TRBJ1-1; 9 bases are shared with TRBD1. V was pared by 5 bases and J by 7 bases, with 2 bases of the junction left unmatched. CDR3 length equals 12 residues. Here the CDR3 DNA reads TGTGCCAGCAGTACAGGGGGCGTTGAAGCTTTCTTT. Encoded protein: CASSTGGVEAFF.

The chain combines TRBV20-1 with TRBJ2-1; TRBD2 matches 10 bases. Germline CDR1 is DFQATT and CDR2 is SNEGSKA (reference sequence). Trimming cost V 3 bases and J 4 bases; bases outside gene matches: 3. CDR3 length: 14 amino acids. The CDR3 nucleotides read TGCAGTGCTAGGACTAGCGGGCATTACAATGAGCAGTTCTTC. This codes for CSARTSGHYNEQFF.

This chain joins TRBV15 and TRBJ1-6; possible D gene TRBD1, 5 bases. V lost 0 bases and J 1 base, leaving 19 bases between the germline ends. Germline assignment: CDR1 LNHNV and CDR2 YYDKDF (reference sequence). CDR3 size: 20 residues. For the CDR3, the DNA is TGTGCCACCAGCAGAGACGAGGGGCAGTCGGAGTGGTCCTATAATTCACCCCTCCACTTT. Translation gives CATSRDEGQSEWSYNSPLHF.

The chain employs TRBV5-4 and TRBJ2-7; 10 positions agree with TRBD2. After removal of 4 bases from V and 2 bases from J, the junction contained 6 bases not matched to a gene. This CDR3 is 15 amino acids long. Germline values: CDR1 SGHNT, CDR2 YYREEE (reference sequence). The CDR3 spells CASSPGTSVTYEQYV. As DNA, the CDR3 is TGTGCCAGCAGCCCCGGGACTAGCGTTACCTACGAGCAGTACGTC.

This clonotype was seen a few times. The chain carries TRBV4-1 and TRBJ1-5, with D perhaps matching TRBD1 (5 bases). Germline V lookup: CDR1 MGHRA, CDR2 YSYEKL. This CDR3 region has 16 residues. V lost 0 bases and J lost 2, with 11 bases in between. The CDR3 nucleotides are TGCGCCAGCAGCCAAGACAGGGCCGGGGGCAATCAGCCCCAGCATTTT. Its translation is CASSQDRAGGNQPQHF.

V is TRBV2 and J is TRBJ2-7; TRBD2 matches at 9 bases. CDR3 size: 15 residues. CDR1 is SNHLY, CDR2 FYNNEI, per germline. V was pared by 6 bases and J by 2 bases, with 8 bases of the junction left unmatched. This CDR3 is CASSPSSGGAYEQYV. In nucleotides, the CDR3 is TGTGCCAGCAGCCCGAGTAGCGGGGGAGCCTACGAGCAGTACGTC.

This clonotype was observed a handful of times. The J gene is TRBJ2-5, the V gene TRBV6-6, with D hard to call. CDR3 length equals 13 residues. Germline loops: CDR1 MNHNY, CDR2 SVGAGI (reference sequence). The germline V and J ends were trimmed by 7 bases and 5 bases, with 14 bases remaining between them. CDR3 residues: CASNLWGSETQYF. CDR3 bases: TGTGCCAGCAATCTGTGGGGTTCGGAGACCCAGTACTTC.

This clonotype has a single count. The CDR3 DNA is TGTGCCAGCAGCCAAGGCCCTCCGGGGGTCAGCAATCAGCCCCAGCATTTT. Translated: CASSQGPPGVSNQPQHF. This chain joins TRBV3-1 and TRBJ1-5; D is possibly TRBD1 (5 bases). There are 17 residues in the CDR3. The germline V and J ends were trimmed by 1 base and 1 base, with 14 bases remaining between them. The germline V gene encodes CDR1 LGHDT and CDR2 YNNKEL (reference sequence).

This clonotype was recorded many times. The chain has TRBV7-2 and TRBJ2-1; D is perhaps TRBD1 (6 bases). V lost 5 bases, J lost 4 bases, and 9 bases lay in between. CDR1 is SGHTA and CDR2 is FQGNSA in the germline V gene. The CDR3 runs to 13 residues. In DNA, the CDR3 is TGTGCCAGCAGCACAGGACAGTACAATGAGCAGTTCTTC. Protein: CASSTGQYNEQFF.

The chain combines TRBV7-2 with TRBJ2-4, with D maybe TRBD2 (6 bases). This CDR3 has 15 amino acids. Looked up from germline, CDR1 is SGHTA and CDR2 is FQGNSA. Trimming removed 7 bases from V and 9 bases from J, with 22 bases in between. CDR3 sequence: CASTTPGLERSIQYF. CDR3 DNA sequence: TGTGCCAGCACGACACCGGGACTCGAGCGAAGCATTCAGTACTTC.

The chain employs TRBV23-1 and TRBJ1-5; D not certain. TRBV23-1 is designated an ORF whose function remains uncertain. Trimming took 4 bases from V and 6 from J, leaving 4 bases between them. The CDR3 totals 11 residues. The DNA for the CDR3 is TGCGCCAGCAGTCCCAGTCAGCCCCAGCATTTT. Its translation: CASSPSQPQHF.

The table lists this clonotype with a count of one. The chain links TRBV18 to TRBJ1-3, with D tentatively TRBD1 (5 bases). From germline, CDR1 is KGHSH and CDR2 LQKENI. This CDR3 comprises 15 residues. The V end lost 0 bases, the J end lost 4 bases, and 10 bases lay between the germline ends. The CDR3 nucleotides are TGTGCCAGCTCACCACCACGGACACGGGGAAACACCATATATTTT. Encoded protein: CASSPPRTRGNTIYF. The complete variable domain, with remaining parts taken from reference TRBV18 and TRBJ1-3, reads NAGVMQNPRHLVRRRGQEARLRCSPMKGHSHVYWYRQLPEEGLKFMVYLQKENIIDESGMPKERFSAEFPKEGPSILRIQQVVRGDSAAYFCASSPPRTRGNTIYFGEGSWLTVV.

This chain links TRBV6-6 with TRBJ2-3; D is perhaps TRBD2 (5 bases). The CDR3 consists of 16 residues. Deletions cut 6 bases from V and 0 bases from J, with 16 bases between. Germline V gene lookup returns CDR1 MNHNY and CDR2 SVGAGI (reference sequence). The CDR3 bases are TGTGCCAGCAGCCCGAGCGGCGGTCCTAGCACAGATACGCAGTATTTT. Translating it yields CASSPSGGPSTDTQYF.

This clonotype was found a few times. This chain uses TRBV7-9 with TRBJ2-6; D perhaps matches TRBD1 (5 bases). There are 15 residues in the CDR3. CDR1 and CDR2 (germline): SEHNR, FQNEAQ (reference sequence). V lost 4 bases and J 2 bases, leaving 9 bases between the germline ends. CDR3 residues: CASSSTEAGANVLTF. CDR3 DNA: TGTGCCAGCAGCTCGACAGAGGCTGGGGCCAACGTCCTGACTTTC.

The rearrangement joins TRBV18 to TRBJ2-1; 8 nucleotides align to TRBD1. The CDR3 is 14 amino acids. V trimming: 5 bases; J trimming: 6 bases; junction bases outside the gene matches: 6. Germline V gene lookup returns CDR1 KGHSH and CDR2 LQKENI. In DNA form, the CDR3 reads TGTGCCAGCTCAGAGGACAGGGCGGTCAATGAGCAGTTCTTC. Translating it yields CASSEDRAVNEQFF. Variable domain in full (rest from reference TRBV18 and TRBJ2-1): NAGVMQNPRHLVRRRGQEARLRCSPMKGHSHVYWYRQLPEEGLKFMVYLQKENIIDESGMPKERFSAEFPKEGPSILRIQQVVRGDSAAYFCASSEDRAVNEQFFGPGTRLTVL.

This clonotype was counted a few times. V is TRBV6-2 or TRBV6-3 and J is TRBJ1-2; the match to TRBD1 covers 8 bases. CDR1 and CDR2 (germline): MNHEY, SVGEGT. CDR3 length: 15 residues. With V trimmed by 7 bases and J by 4 bases, 11 bases remained unmatched. CDR3 sequence reads: CASIDHGQGGYGYTF. The CDR3 DNA reads TGTGCCAGCATCGACCACGGACAGGGAGGCTATGGCTACACCTTC.

This clonotype came up many times. This chain links TRBV2 with TRBJ1-6, with 10 positions matching TRBD1. The CDR3 loop spans 13 amino acids. Germline-derived CDR1 and CDR2 are SNHLY and FYNNEI. J lost 7 bases, V lost 9 bases, and 3 bases had no gene match. DNA for the CDR3: TGTGCCAGTGGGGACAGGGGAAATTCACCCCTCCACTTT. The encoded protein is CASGDRGNSPLHF.

This clonotype was counted only a few times. The V call is TRBV6-2 or TRBV6-3, the J call TRBJ1-1, with D uncertain. V lost 2 bases and J 4 bases, leaving 11 bases between the germline ends. The CDR3 is 14 residues long. Germline V gene sequence: CDR1 MNHEY, CDR2 SVGEGT. CDR3 DNA: TGTGCCAGCAGTTACACACCTATGGGCACTGAAGCTTTCTTT. This gives the protein CASSYTPMGTEAFF.

This rearrangement joins TRBV7-7 to TRBJ2-3; D gene uncertain. The V gene's germline CDR1 is SSHAT and CDR2 FNYEAQ (reference sequence). Trimming shortened V by 4 bases and J by 0 bases, and 8 bases separated the two germline ends. The CDR3 extends over 14 amino acids. CDR3 region: CASSSTTSTDTQYF. The CDR3 DNA reads as TGTGCCAGCAGCTCAACGACAAGCACAGATACGCAGTATTTT.

The chain couples TRBV19 to TRBJ1-5, with D uncertain. CDR3 length: 14 residues. The ends were cut back, 3 bases at V and 0 bases at J, with 6 bases in the middle. Per the germline V gene, CDR1 is LNHDA and CDR2 is SQIVND (reference sequence). The CDR3 reads CASSILSSNQPQHF. DNA of the CDR3: TGTGCCAGTAGTATCCTTAGTAGCAATCAGCCCCAGCATTTT. Based on the CDR3 plus reference TRBV19 and TRBJ1-5, the full variable domain is DGGITQSPKYLFRKEGQNVTLSCEQNLNHDAMYWYRQDPGQGLRLIYYSQIVNDFQKGDIAEGYSVSREKKESFPLTVTSAQKNPTAFYLCASSILSSNQPQHFGDGTRLSIL.

This clonotype was found a few times. The J gene is TRBJ1-2, the V gene TRBV27; a possible D gene is TRBD1 (6 bases). The CDR3 totals 13 residues. From germline, CDR1 is MNHEY and CDR2 SMNVEV (reference sequence). Trimming removed 6 bases at V and 1 base at J, with 9 bases between. CDR3 nucleotide sequence: TGTGCCAGCAGACAGGGAAATAACTATGGCTACACCTTC. Translated: CASRQGNNYGYTF.

There are a few counts of this clonotype. The V call is TRBV6-2 or TRBV6-3, the J call TRBJ2-3; 7 bases line up with TRBD2. The CDR3 totals 13 residues. Germline values: CDR1 MNHEY, CDR2 SVGEGT. Trimming removed 7 bases from V and 4 bases from J; junction bases left unmatched: 5. The CDR3 reads CASKRGLPDTQYF. The CDR3 bases are TGTGCCAGCAAGCGGGGTTTGCCAGATACGCAGTATTTT.

With regard to this clonotype: Since the CDR3 does not end with the conserved phenylalanine or tryptophan, this likely comes from a read error. The chain couples TRBV4-1 to TRBJ1-2; D gene ambiguous. The CDR3 covers 15 residues. V was pared by 3 bases and J by 0 bases, with 11 bases between. CDR1 is MGHRA and CDR2 is YSYEKL in the germline V gene. In DNA form, the CDR3 reads TGCGCCAGCAGCCAGAGGTCAGTGGCTAACTATGGCTACACCCTC. It translates to CASSQRSVANYGYTL.

CDR3 region: CSASSARGAYEQYF. DNA for the CDR3: TGCAGTGCTAGTAGTGCGCGGGGGGCCTACGAGCAGTACTTC. V is TRBV20-1 and J is TRBJ2-7; 8 bases match TRBD2. The CDR3 loop spans 14 amino acids. Germline V gives CDR1 DFQATT, CDR2 SNEGSKA (reference sequence). V dropped 3 bases and J dropped 2; count of bases not matched to a gene: 6.